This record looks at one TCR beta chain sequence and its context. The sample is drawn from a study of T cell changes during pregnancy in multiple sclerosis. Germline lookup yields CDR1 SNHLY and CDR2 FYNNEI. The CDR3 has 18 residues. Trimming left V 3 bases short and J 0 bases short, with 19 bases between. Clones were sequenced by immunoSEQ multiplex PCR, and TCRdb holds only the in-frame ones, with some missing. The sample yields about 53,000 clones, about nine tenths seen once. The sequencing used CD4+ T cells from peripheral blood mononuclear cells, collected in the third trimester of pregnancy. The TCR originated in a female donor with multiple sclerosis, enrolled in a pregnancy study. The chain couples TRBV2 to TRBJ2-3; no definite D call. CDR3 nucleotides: TGTGCCAGCAGTGACCCCGGGTTCTGGAGCTCTAGCACAGATACGCAGTATTTT. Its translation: CASSDPGFWSSSTDTQYF.